One and the same sample provided the 8 T cell receptor beta chains below, sequenced in a study of response to subunit inactivated influenza vaccine. TCRdb reanalysed the RT-PCR reads using MiXCR and keeps one entry per CDR3 protein. The data contain approximately 730,000 distinct CDR3 sequences, more than 11% of them singletons. The sample here was PBMCs from blood, taken around 15 days before vaccination. The receptors shown here come from a man between 45 and 60 years old who received an inactivated influenza vaccine.

CDR3 residues: CASSLEGRGRGGANVLTF. In DNA, the CDR3 is TGTGCCAGCAGTTTAGAAGGCAGGGGGCGGGGTGGGGCCAACGTCCTGACTTTC. The chain employs TRBV27 and TRBJ2-6; 8 bases map to TRBD1. Losses at the gene ends were 2 bases for V and 3 bases for J; bases not matched to a gene: 9. The CDR3 covers 18 residues. Germline assignment: CDR1 MNHEY and CDR2 SMNVEV (reference sequence).

The rearrangement links TRBV18 to TRBJ1-1; D remains ambiguous. The CDR3 is made up of 15 amino acids. CDR1 and CDR2 (germline): KGHSH, LQKENI. V lost 6 bases and J 4 bases, leaving 18 bases between the germline ends. In nucleotides, the CDR3 is TGTGCCAGCTCCCCGCTCGAAGGGTCCTTCACTGAAGCTTTCTTT. Protein product: CASSPLEGSFTEAFF.

This clonotype turned up a few times. V and J are TRBV20-1 and TRBJ1-2; D not resolved. The CDR3 runs 12 residues. The germline gives CDR1 DFQATT, CDR2 SNEGSKA (reference sequence). Trimming took off 2 bases at V and 11 bases at J, with 15 bases between the two ends. CDR3 sequence (DNA): TGCAGTGCTAGAAAGCGAGGCCAAAGTTACACCTTC. Translating gives CSARKRGQSYTF.

This clonotype appeared a few times. This chain joins TRBV5-1 and TRBJ2-7; D possibly matches TRBD1 or TRBD2 (6 bases each). CDR3 length: 15 amino acids. The germline V gene has CDR1 SGHRS and CDR2 YFSETQ. V dropped 0 bases and J dropped 4 bases, with 14 bases sitting between them. The DNA for the CDR3 is TGCGCCAGCAGCTTGGCCTTGGAGGGGGTGTACGAGCAGTACTTC. Amino acid sequence: CASSLALEGVYEQYF.

The V and J genes are TRBV3-1 and TRBJ2-2; D perhaps matches TRBD2 (5 bases). Per germline, CDR1 LGHDT and CDR2 YNNKEL (reference sequence). The V gene lost 0 bases and the J gene lost 0 bases, with 14 bases spanning the gap. This CDR3 comprises 18 residues. Written as DNA, the CDR3 is TGTGCCAGCAGCCAAGATTATCCCAGCGGACCGAACACCGGGGAGCTGTTTTTT. This translates into CASSQDYPSGPNTGELFF.

CDR3 in DNA: TGTGCCAGCAGGATAGGAGTGGAAGCTTTCTTT. This gives the protein CASRIGVEAFF. This chain joins TRBV12-3 or TRBV12-4 and TRBJ1-1; D is uncertain. V was shortened by 6 bases and J by 8 bases, with 10 bases between the two germline ends. The CDR3 spans 11 residues.

The J gene is TRBJ2-1, the V gene TRBV5-1, with 7 positions matching TRBD1. The V and J ends lost 0 bases and 13 bases, in that order; junction bases with no gene match: 7. This CDR3 is 13 amino acids long. From germline, CDR1 is SGHRS and CDR2 YFSETQ. CDR3 amino acids: CASSLAVRDSQFF. For the CDR3, the DNA is TGCGCCAGCAGCTTGGCCGTCCGGGACAGCCAGTTCTTC.

This clonotype showed up just a few times. The gene calls are TRBV28 and TRBJ2-1; the match to TRBD1 covers 11 bases. V lost 4 bases, J lost 4 bases, and 6 bases stayed unmatched. The V gene's germline CDR1 is MDHEN and CDR2 SYDVKM. This CDR3 is built from 16 residues. In DNA, the CDR3 is TGTGCCAGCAGTTCCCTCGGGACAGGGGGTTACAATGAGCAGTTCTTC. It encodes CASSSLGTGGYNEQFF.